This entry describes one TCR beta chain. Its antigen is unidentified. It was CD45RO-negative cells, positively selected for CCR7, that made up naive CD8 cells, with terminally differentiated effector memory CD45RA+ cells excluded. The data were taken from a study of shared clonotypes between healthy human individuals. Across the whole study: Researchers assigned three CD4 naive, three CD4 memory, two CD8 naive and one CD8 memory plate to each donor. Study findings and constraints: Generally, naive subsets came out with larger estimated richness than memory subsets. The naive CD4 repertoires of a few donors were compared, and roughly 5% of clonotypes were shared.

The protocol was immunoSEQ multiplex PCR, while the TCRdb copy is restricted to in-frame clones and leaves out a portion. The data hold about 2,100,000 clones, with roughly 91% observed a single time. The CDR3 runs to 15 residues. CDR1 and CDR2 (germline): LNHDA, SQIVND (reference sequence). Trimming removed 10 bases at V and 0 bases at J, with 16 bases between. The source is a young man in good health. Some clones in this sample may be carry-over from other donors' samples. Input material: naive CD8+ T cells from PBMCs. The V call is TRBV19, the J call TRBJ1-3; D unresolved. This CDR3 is CANIRPESSGNTIYF. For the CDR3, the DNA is TGTGCCAATATTCGGCCGGAGAGCTCTGGAAACACCATATATTTT.